This T cell receptor beta chain was sequenced in a study of post-analysis software for immune sequencing data. About the research overall: The courses of disease that were included comprised relapsing-remitting, secondary progressive and progressive-relapsing multiple sclerosis.

Unique molecular identifiers tagged the TCR beta cDNA libraries. The authors obtained 400,000 to 600,000 cDNA molecules from approximately 1 to 10 million T cells. TCRdb reprocessed the PCR reads with MiXCR, giving one entry per CDR3 protein. The sample contains roughly 650,000 distinct CDR3 sequences, approximately 59% of which appear only once. As to this clonotype: Its antigen is not known.

CDR3 size: 17 residues. The V segment lost 1 base and the J segment 8 bases; nucleotides outside the gene matches: 12. The germline V gene has CDR1 LNHNV and CDR2 YYDKDF (reference sequence). The study, taken as a whole, reports: The study found TRBV5-6, TRBV5-1 and TRBV20-1 among a few TRBV segments more frequent in patients than controls. Comparison with controls showed significantly lower normalized Chao1 diversity in multiple sclerosis patients. Samples made in the same batch grouped tightly together by F measure.

This TCR came from a girl aged 2 to 10 with multiple sclerosis. The genes are TRBV15 and TRBJ2-1; 9 bases are a match to TRBD2. Specimen: blood. CDR3 sequence reads: CATSRVVGAGGPYEQFF. The CDR3 DNA is TGTGCCACCAGCAGAGTCGTTGGCGCGGGGGGGCCATATGAGCAGTTCTTC. Full variable domain (missing parts from reference TRBV15 and TRBJ2-1): DAMVIQNPRYQVTQFGKPVTLSCSQTLNHNVMYWYQQKSSQAPKLLFHYYDKDFNNEADTPDNFQSRRPNTSFCFLDIRSPGLGDTAMYLCATSRVVGAGGPYEQFFGPGTRLTVL.